This TCR beta chain is drawn from a study of CD4 and CD8 cells across lung adenocarcinoma regions. Concerning this clonotype itself: At one end the junction does not follow the germline gene, possibly because of a read error.

TCRdb re-derived calls from the PCR reads in MiXCR, one entry per CDR3 protein. The data show approximately 24,000 distinct CDR3 sequences, with roughly half seen just once and 48% held by the top ten. CDR1 is SGHNT, CDR2 YENEEA, per germline. The CDR3 runs to 15 residues. Localized lung adenocarcinoma, a non-small cell lung cancer, affected the donors. This TCR derives from a male donor with lung adenocarcinoma. The CD4 and CD8 labels of this study may be unreliable. Sequenced input: CD8+ T cells from the center of a lung tumor. The chain is built from TRBV11-3 and TRBJ2-1; no firm D call. The CDR3 is CASGVQAASKNKQYF. CDR3 nucleotide sequence: TGTGCCAGCGGCGTCCAGGCTGCGAGCAAAAATAAGCAGTATTTC.